This TCR beta chain emerged from a study of radiation and T cells in renal cell carcinoma. Sequenced by immunoSEQ multiplex PCR; TCRdb stores in-frame clones only, minus some. The repertoire consists of under 100,000 clones, with about 82% occurring once and the leading ten covering approximately 8.8%. The time point is: blood 4 weeks post-SBRT, at nephrectomy. Stated treatment: 15 Gy SBRT to primary tumor, nephrectomy 4 weeks later. With 5 bases removed from V and 4 bases from J, the gap between germline ends came to 13 bases. The germline V gene encodes CDR1 SGHRS and CDR2 YFSETQ. The CDR3 covers 14 residues.

This TCR came from a man aged 50-59 years with renal cell carcinoma. The V gene is TRBV5-1, the J gene TRBJ1-3; a possible D gene is TRBD1 (6 bases). The sequencing here drew on blood, taken from a patient whose treatment included radiotherapy and nephrectomy. Here the CDR3 DNA reads TGCGCCAGCAGGATACAGGGAGAAGGAAACACCATATATTTT. It translates to CASRIQGEGNTIYF. The variable domain in full, completed from reference TRBV5-1 and TRBJ1-3, reads KAGVTQTPRYLIKTRGQQVTLSCSPISGHRSVSWYQQTPGQGLQFLFEYFSETQRNKGNFPGRFSGRQFSNSRSEMNVSTLELGDSALYLCASRIQGEGNTIYFGEGSWLTVV.